This T cell receptor beta chain is drawn from a study of blood T cell repertoires in COVID-19. Study-level background: Whether acute or convalescent, the COVID-19 samples came from the United States, Italy and Spain. The cDNA or gDNA used as material had been derived from T cells, B-cell-depleted T cells, or PBMCs.

The CDR3 sequence is 15 residues long. Germline CDR1 reads MDHEN; CDR2 reads SYDVKM. The J segment lost 2 bases and the V segment lost 4 bases, leaving 6 bases of the junction unmatched. Source study methods: Estimates of nucleated cell counts were drawn from the amplification of reference gene primers. TCRdb's copy holds only in-frame clones and misses some; the assay was immunoSEQ multiplex PCR. V and J calls and clone size follow that table, whereas D and trimming were derived from the DNA. The sample has under 50,000 clones, just over 90% seen once. Seattle participants joined during active infection and were tracked over time.

Material for sequencing was peripheral blood. This sequence joins TRBV28 and TRBJ1-2, with 8 bases fitting TRBD1. The clonotype comes from a man aged 55 to 70 with COVID-19, enrolled during active disease. CDR3 loop: CASSSGQGGNYGYTF. CDR3 DNA sequence: TGTGCCAGCAGTTCCGGACAGGGCGGGAACTATGGCTACACCTTC.